This T cell receptor beta chain emerged from a study of blood T cell repertoires in COVID-19. The wider study: Samples taken during acute and convalescent COVID-19 were collected in the United States, Italy and Spain.

Methods used by the authors: Estimation of nucleated cell counts was performed using reference gene primer amplification. Sequencing was performed with immunoSEQ multiplex PCR; in TCRdb, only in-frame clones are kept and a portion is missing. That table is the source of V, J and clone size, and D and trimming were worked out from the DNA. The top ten clones hold 1.4% of a sample with about 430,000 clones, roughly 84% of them seen once. Individuals aged about 18 to 90 years were recruited from around 22 US areas. In the 2 weeks before study entry, exposed participants met a COVID-19 case, which was PCR-confirmed or clinician-diagnosed. The V and J ends lost 0 bases and 0 bases respectively, with 18 bases between them. Germline CDR1 and CDR2: LGHNA and YSLEER. This CDR3 region has 18 residues. This clone was observed a single time.

This TCR was sampled from a woman aged 18-35 years who had been exposed to COVID-19. Sequencing was done on a sample of PBMCs or T cells enriched from blood (not recorded which). The V gene is TRBV4-3, the J gene TRBJ2-7, with no clear D. In DNA, the CDR3 is TGCGCCAGCAGCCAAGATCCCCATCCTGACCGGAGCTCCTACGAGCAGTACTTC. Translated, it gives CASSQDPHPDRSSYEQYF.